The present entry profiles one T cell receptor beta chain with its context. Germline assignment: CDR1 SQVTM and CDR2 ANQGSEA. Trimming removed 4 bases from V and 6 bases from J, with 13 bases in between. The CDR3 contains 12 residues. The sample belongs to a study of immune evolution from preneoplasia to lung adenocarcinoma. Assay: immunoSEQ multiplex PCR; the TCRdb copy retains only in-frame clones and omits some. Of roughly 40,000 clones listed, 65% to 80% are singletons. The V and J genes are TRBV29-1 and TRBJ2-7; D could derive from TRBD1 or TRBD2 (6 bases each). The sequence was obtained from a person between 60 and 69 years old with lung adenocarcinoma. Sequencing was carried out using FFPE invasive lung adenocarcinoma tissue. This CDR3 is CSVVGSGAEQYF. CDR3 nucleotides: TGCAGCGTTGTGGGTTCGGGGGCCGAGCAGTACTTC.